Below, one TCR beta chain is given with its context. The antigen remains unidentified. A much larger clone differs by one base, so this may be a read error. The conserved phenylalanine or tryptophan normally closing the CDR3 is absent here, so this likely arose from a read error. TCRbeta libraries were built with three rounds of nested PCR, modified from ARM-PCR. TCRdb recomputed calls from the multiplex PCR reads with MiXCR, one row per CDR3 protein. Seen here are some 97,000 distinct CDR3 sequences, 65% observed once, and the top ten hold around a fifth. This specimen comes from a study of tumor and adjacent non-tumor tissue in lung cancer. For the study at large: Patients were aged about 31 to 85, roughly 9 men and about 5 women, stage I to III.

The template was RNA from unsorted bulk tissue. Distant lung tissue was collected more than 3 cm away from the tumor edge. Broader study findings: Higher tumor TCR diversity was associated with shorter survival. Significantly higher TCR diversity was found in tumor than normal lung. In normal lung, the top 100 clones were significantly more dominant than in tumor.

In germline, CDR1 is SGHAT, CDR2 FQDESV (reference sequence). CDR3 length equals 15 residues. This chain connects TRBV11-1 to TRBJ2-1; D remains unclear. The tail of the sequence fits TRBJ2-7 better, so the J call may be wrong. This TCR was recovered from a man aged 30-40 years with non-small cell lung cancer. Sequencing was done on a sample of distant non-tumor lung tissue. The CDR3 sequence: CASSLLPHNYNEQYL. DNA of the CDR3: TGTGCCAGCAGCTTACTGCCGCACAATTACAATGAGCAGTACCTC.